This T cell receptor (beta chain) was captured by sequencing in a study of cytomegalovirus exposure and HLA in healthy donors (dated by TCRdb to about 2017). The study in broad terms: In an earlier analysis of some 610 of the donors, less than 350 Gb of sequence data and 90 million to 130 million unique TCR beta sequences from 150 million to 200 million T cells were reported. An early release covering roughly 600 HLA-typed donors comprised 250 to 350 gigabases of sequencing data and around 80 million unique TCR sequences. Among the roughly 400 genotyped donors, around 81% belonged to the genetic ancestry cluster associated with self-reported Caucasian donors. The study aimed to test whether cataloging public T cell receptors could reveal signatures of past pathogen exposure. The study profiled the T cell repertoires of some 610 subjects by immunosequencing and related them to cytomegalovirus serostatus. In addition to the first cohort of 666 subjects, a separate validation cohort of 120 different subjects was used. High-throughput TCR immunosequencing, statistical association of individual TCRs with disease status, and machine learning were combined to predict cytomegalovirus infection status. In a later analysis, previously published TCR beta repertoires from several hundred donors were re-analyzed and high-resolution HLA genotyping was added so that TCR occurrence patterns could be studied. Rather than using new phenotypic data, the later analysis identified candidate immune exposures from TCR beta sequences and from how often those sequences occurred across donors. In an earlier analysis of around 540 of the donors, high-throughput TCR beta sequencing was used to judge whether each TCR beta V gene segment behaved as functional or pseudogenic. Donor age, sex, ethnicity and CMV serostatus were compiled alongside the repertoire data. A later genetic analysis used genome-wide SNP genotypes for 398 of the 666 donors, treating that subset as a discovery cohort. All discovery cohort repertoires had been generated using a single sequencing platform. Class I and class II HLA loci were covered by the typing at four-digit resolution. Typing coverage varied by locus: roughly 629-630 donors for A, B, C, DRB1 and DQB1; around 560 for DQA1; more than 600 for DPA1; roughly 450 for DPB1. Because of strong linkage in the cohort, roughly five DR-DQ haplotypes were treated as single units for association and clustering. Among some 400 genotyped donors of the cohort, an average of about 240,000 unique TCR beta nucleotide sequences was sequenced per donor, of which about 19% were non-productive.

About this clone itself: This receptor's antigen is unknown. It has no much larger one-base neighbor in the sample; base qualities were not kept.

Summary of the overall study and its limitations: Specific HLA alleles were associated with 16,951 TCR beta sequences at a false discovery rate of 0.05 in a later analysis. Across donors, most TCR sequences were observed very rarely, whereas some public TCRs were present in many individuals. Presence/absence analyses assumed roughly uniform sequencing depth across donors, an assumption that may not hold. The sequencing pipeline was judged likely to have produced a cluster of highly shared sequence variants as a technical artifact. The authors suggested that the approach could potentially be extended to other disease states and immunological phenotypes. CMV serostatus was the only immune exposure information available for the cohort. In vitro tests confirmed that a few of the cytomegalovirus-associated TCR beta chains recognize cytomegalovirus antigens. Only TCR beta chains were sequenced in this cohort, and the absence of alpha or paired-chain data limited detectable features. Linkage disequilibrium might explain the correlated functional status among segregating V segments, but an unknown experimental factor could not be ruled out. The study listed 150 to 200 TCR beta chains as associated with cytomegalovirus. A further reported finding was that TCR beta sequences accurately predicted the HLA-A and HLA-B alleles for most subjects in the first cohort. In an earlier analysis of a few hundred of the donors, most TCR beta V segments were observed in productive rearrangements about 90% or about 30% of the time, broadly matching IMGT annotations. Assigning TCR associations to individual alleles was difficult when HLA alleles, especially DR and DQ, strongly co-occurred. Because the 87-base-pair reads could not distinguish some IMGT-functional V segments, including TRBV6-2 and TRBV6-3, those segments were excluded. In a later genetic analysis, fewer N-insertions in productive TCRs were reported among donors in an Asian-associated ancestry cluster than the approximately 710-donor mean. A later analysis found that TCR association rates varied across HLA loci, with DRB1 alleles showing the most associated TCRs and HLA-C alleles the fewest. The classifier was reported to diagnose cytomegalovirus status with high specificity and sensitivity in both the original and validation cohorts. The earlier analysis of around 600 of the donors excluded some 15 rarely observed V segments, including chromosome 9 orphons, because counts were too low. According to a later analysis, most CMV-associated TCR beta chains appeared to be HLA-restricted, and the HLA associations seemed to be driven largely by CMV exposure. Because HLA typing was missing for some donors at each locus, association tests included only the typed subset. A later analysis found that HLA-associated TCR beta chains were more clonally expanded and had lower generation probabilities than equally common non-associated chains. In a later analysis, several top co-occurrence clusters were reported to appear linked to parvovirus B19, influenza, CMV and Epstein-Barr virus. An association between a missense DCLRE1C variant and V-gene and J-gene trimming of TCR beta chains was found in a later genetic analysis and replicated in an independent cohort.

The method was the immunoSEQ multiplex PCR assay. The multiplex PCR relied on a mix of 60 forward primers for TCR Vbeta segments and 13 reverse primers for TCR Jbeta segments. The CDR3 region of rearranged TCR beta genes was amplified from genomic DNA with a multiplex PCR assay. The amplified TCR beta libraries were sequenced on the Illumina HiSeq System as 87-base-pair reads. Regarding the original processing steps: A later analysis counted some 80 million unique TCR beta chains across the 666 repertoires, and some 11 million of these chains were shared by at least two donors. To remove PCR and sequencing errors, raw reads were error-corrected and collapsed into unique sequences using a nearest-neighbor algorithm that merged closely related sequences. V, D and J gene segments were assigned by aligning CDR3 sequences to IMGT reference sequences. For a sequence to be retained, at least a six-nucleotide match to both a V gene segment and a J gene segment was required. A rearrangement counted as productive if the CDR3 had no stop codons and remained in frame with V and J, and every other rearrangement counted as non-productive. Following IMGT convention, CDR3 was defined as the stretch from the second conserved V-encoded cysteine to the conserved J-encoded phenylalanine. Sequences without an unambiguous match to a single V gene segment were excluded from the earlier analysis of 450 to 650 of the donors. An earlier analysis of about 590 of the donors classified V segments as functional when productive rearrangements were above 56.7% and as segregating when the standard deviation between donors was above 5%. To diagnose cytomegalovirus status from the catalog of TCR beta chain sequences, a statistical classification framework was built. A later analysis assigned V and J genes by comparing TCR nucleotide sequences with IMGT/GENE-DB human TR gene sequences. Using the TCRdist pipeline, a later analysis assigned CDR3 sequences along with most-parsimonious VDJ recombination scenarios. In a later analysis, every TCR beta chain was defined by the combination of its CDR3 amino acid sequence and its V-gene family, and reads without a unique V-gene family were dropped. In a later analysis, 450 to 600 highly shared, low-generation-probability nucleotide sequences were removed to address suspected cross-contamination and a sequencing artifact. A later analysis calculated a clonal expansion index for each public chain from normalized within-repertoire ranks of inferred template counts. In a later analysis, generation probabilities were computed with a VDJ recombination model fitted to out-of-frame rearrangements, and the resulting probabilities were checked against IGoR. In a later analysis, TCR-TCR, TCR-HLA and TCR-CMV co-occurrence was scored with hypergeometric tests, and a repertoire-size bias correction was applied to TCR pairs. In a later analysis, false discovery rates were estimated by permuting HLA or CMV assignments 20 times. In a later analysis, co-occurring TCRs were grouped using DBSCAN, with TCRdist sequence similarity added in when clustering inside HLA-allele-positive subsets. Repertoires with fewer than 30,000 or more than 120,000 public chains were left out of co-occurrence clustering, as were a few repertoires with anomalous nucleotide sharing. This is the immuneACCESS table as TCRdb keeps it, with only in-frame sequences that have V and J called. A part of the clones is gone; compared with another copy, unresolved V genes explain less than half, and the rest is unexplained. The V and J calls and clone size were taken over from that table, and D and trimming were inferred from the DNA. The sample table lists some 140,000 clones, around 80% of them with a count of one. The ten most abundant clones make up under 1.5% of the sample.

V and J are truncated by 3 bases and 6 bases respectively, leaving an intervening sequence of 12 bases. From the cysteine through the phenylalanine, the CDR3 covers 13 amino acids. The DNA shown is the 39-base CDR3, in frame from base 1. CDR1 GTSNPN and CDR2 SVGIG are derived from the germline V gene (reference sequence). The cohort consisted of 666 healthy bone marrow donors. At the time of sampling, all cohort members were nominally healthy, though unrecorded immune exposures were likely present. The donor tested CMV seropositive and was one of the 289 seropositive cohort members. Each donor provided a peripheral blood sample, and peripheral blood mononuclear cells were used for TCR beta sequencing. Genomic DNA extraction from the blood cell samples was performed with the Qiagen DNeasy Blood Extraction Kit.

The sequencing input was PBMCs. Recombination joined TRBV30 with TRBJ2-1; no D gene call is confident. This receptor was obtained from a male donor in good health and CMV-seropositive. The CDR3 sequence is CAWSPGHFNEQFF. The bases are TGTGCCTGGAGCCCCGGTCACTTCAATGAGCAGTTCTTC.